The 19 T cell receptor beta chains reported below all come from one sample, sequenced in a study of blood T cell repertoires in COVID-19. The data were produced by immunoSEQ multiplex PCR, yet TCRdb's version contains in-frame clones alone and is incomplete. The table lists about 150,000 clones, approximately 73% of them singletons. What was sequenced was peripheral blood. Source of these receptors: an elderly woman with acute or convalescent COVID-19.

The chain is built from TRBV7-2 and TRBJ2-1, with D hard to call. The ends were cut back, 2 bases at V and 9 bases at J, with 11 bases in the middle. CDR1 is SGHTA, CDR2 FQGNSA, per germline. The CDR3 contains 13 residues. For the CDR3, the DNA is TGTGCCAGCAGCTTATTTTTGGTGAGTGAGCAGTTCTTC. The encoded protein is CASSLFLVSEQFF.

As for this clone: One end of the junction fails to match germline, which may point to a read error. This chain connects TRBV18 to TRBJ2-7; TRBD1 is a possible D gene (6 bases). CDR1 and CDR2 (germline): KGHSH, LQKENI. This CDR3 contains 14 residues. The CDR3 is CASSTTGQSFEQYF. Here the CDR3 DNA reads TGTGCCAGCTCAACCACAGGACAGTCCTTCGAGCAGTACTTC.

This chain connects TRBV27 to TRBJ1-2; 7 bases are a match to TRBD1. Germline trimming cut 4 bases from V and 3 bases from J; bases unmatched to any gene: 8. The germline V gene encodes CDR1 MNHEY and CDR2 SMNVEV (reference sequence). The CDR3 extends over 15 amino acids. CDR3 DNA sequence: TGTGCCAGCAGTTCGTTGGCAGGGGGGTACTATGGCTACACCTTC. Encoded protein: CASSSLAGGYYGYTF.

V is TRBV7-3 and J is TRBJ2-1; the D gene is possibly TRBD2 (6 bases). Per the germline V gene, CDR1 is SGHTA and CDR2 is FQGTGA. This CDR3 has 15 amino acids. The V end was cut by 0 bases, the J end by 2 bases, with 8 bases between. Here the CDR3 DNA reads TGTGCCAGCAGCTTAACGCGGGAAACCTACAATGAGCAGTTCTTC. Its translation is CASSLTRETYNEQFF.

The chain uses TRBV11-2 and TRBJ1-5; D perhaps matches TRBD1 (6 bases). Germline V gene sequence: CDR1 SGHAT, CDR2 FQNNGV. The CDR3 is 13 residues long. V was shortened by 5 bases and J by 4 bases, with 9 bases between the two germline ends. The CDR3 nucleotides read TGTGCCAGCAGCCCCAGGGGTAATCAGCCCCAGCATTTT. This codes for CASSPRGNQPQHF.

Here the CDR3 reads CAISESLLWEAFF. CDR3 nucleotide sequence: TGTGCCATCAGTGAGTCGTTGTTGTGGGAGGCTTTCTTT. The rearrangement joins TRBV10-3 to TRBJ1-1; D is unclear. The ends were cut back, 0 bases at V and 11 bases at J, with 13 bases in the middle. CDR3 size: 13 residues. CDR1 is ENHRY and CDR2 is SYGVKD in the germline V gene.

This clone was detected only once. The chain recombines TRBV28 with TRBJ2-7; unclear D gene. V was clipped by 5 bases and J by 3 bases, with 11 bases between them. CDR3 length: 13 residues. Germline-derived CDR1 and CDR2 are MDHEN and SYDVKM. The CDR3 DNA reads TGTGCCAGCAGTAGTGACAATCGCTACGAGCAGTACTTC. Translated, it gives CASSSDNRYEQYF. Full variable domain (outside the CDR3, taken from reference TRBV28 and TRBJ2-7): DVKVTQSSRYLVKRTGEKVFLECVQDMDHENMFWYRQDPGLGLRLIYFSYDVKMKEKGDIPEGYSVSREKKERFSLILESASTNQTSMYLCASSSDNRYEQYFGPGTRLTVT.

This clone came up once. The chain combines TRBV27 with TRBJ1-2, with TRBD1 identical over 9 bases. Germline-derived CDR1 and CDR2 are MNHEY and SMNVEV (reference sequence). This CDR3 comprises 14 residues. V lost 6 bases and J lost 6; bases outside the gene matches: 8. CDR3 amino acids: CASRGTGRPDGYTF. The CDR3 DNA reads as TGTGCCAGCAGGGGGACAGGGAGGCCCGATGGCTACACCTTC.

This clone was seen more than once but under ten times. The rearrangement links TRBV12-3 or TRBV12-4 to TRBJ1-1; possible D gene TRBD1, 6 bases. This CDR3 has 12 residues. Trimming took 4 bases from V and 6 from J, leaving 9 bases between them. This CDR3 reads CASSWGPPEAFF. The CDR3 DNA sequence: TGTGCCAGCAGTTGGGGGCCGCCTGAAGCTTTCTTT.

This chain connects TRBV6-6 to TRBJ2-7; D is ambiguous. This CDR3 has 15 amino acids. V shed 6 bases and J shed 0 bases, with 15 bases lying between them. Looked up from germline, CDR1 is MNHNY and CDR2 is SVGAGI (reference sequence). The CDR3 DNA reads TGTGCCAGCAGCGGGTCATCGGTTTCCTCCTACGAGCAGTACTTC. Amino acid sequence: CASSGSSVSSYEQYF.

The J gene is TRBJ1-1, the V gene TRBV3-1 (or the pseudogene TRBV3-2); 8 positions match TRBD1. V lost 0 bases to trimming and J lost 3 bases; unmatched junction nucleotides: 21. Per germline, CDR1 LGHDT and CDR2 YNNKEL (reference sequence). The CDR3 extends over 21 amino acids. The DNA of the CDR3 is TGTGCCAGCAGCCAAGATGCTATAGTGTACTACCCGGACAGGGAGTACACTGAAGCTTTCTTT. Translation gives CASSQDAIVYYPDREYTEAFF.

J is TRBJ1-6 and V is TRBV6-5; tentative D call: TRBD1 (5 bases). The CDR3 loop spans 15 amino acids. Trimming removed 2 bases at V and 5 bases at J, with 10 bases between. Germline V gene sequence: CDR1 MNHEY, CDR2 SVGAGI. The DNA of the CDR3 is TGTGCCAGCAGTTACGTCGACAGAAATAATTCACCCCTCCACTTT. The encoded protein is CASSYVDRNNSPLHF.

V gene TRBV6-6 combines with J gene TRBJ2-6; 7 bases are shared with TRBD2. With V trimmed by 5 bases and J by 3 bases, 10 bases remained unmatched. The CDR3 loop spans 17 amino acids. Germline CDR1 MNHNY, CDR2 SVGAGI (reference sequence). The DNA of the CDR3 is TGTGCCAGCAGTCCCCCAGCGGGGCCCCTTGGGGCCAACGTCCTGACTTTC. Translated, it gives CASSPPAGPLGANVLTF.

The chain is built from TRBV5-1 and TRBJ2-3; the match to TRBD1 covers 9 bases. Trimming took 4 bases from V and 2 from J; bases not matched to a gene: 11. Germline V CDR1 and CDR2: SGHRS, YFSETQ. This CDR3 region has 17 residues. For the CDR3, the DNA is TGCGCCAGCAGCCGCGGAGAAAGGACAGGGGCCACAGATACGCAGTATTTT. Its protein is CASSRGERTGATDTQYF.

CDR3 in DNA: TGTGCCAGCAGCCCAAGGAGGGCCCTCGGTGAGCAGTTCTTC. Translation: CASSPRRALGEQFF. The V call is TRBV11-2, the J call TRBJ2-1, with a tentative D call TRBD2 (6 bases). Trimming left V 5 bases short and J 9 bases short, with 17 bases between. The CDR3 is 14 amino acids. The V gene's germline CDR1 is SGHAT and CDR2 FQNNGV.

The chain couples TRBV18 to TRBJ2-1, with TRBD1 matching 7 bases. Losses at the gene ends were 4 bases for V and 7 bases for J; bases not matched to a gene: 4. The CDR3 length is 13 residues. Germline-derived CDR1 and CDR2 are KGHSH and LQKENI. DNA for the CDR3: TGTGCCAGCTCACTCGGGACAGAGAATGAGCAGTTCTTC. It specifies CASSLGTENEQFF.

The gene calls are TRBV29-1 and TRBJ1-1; 8 bases map to TRBD1. The trim removed 3 bases at V and 3 bases at J, leaving 3 bases unmatched. This CDR3 is 13 amino acids long. Per germline, CDR1 SQVTM and CDR2 ANQGSEA. CDR3 nucleotides: TGCAGCGTTGACAGGGGGCGTGACACTGAAGCTTTCTTT. This translates into CSVDRGRDTEAFF. Variable domain in full (rest from reference TRBV29-1 and TRBJ1-1): SAVISQKPSRDICQRGTSLTIQCQVDSQVTMMFWYRQQPGQSLTLIATANQGSEATYESGFVIDKFPISRPNLTFSTLTVSNMSPEDSSIYLCSVDRGRDTEAFFGQGTRLTVV.

J is TRBJ2-2 and V is TRBV5-1; 9 positions agree with TRBD1. The CDR3 consists of 16 residues. Germline loops: CDR1 SGHRS, CDR2 YFSETQ. The ends lost 1 base at V and 5 bases at J; junction bases unmatched: 6. The CDR3 DNA follows: TGCGCCAGCAGCTTGAGTTTGGGACAGGGAACCGGGGAGCTGTTTTTT. Translated, it gives CASSLSLGQGTGELFF.

This clone was observed a single time. This chain joins TRBV5-4 and TRBJ1-4; tentative D call: TRBD1 (5 bases). Trimming took off 2 bases at V and 4 bases at J, with 12 bases between the two ends. Germline V gives CDR1 SGHNT, CDR2 YYREEE (reference sequence). The CDR3 is 15 amino acids. The CDR3 DNA reads as TGTGCCAGCAGCTTAAGGGGCACTATTAATGAAAAACTGTTTTTT. This gives the protein CASSLRGTINEKLFF.